This T cell receptor (beta chain) was found in a study of blood T cell repertoires in COVID-19. Study background: The United States, Italy and Spain provided the acute and convalescent COVID-19 samples. T cells, B-cell-depleted T cells, or PBMCs supplied cDNA or gDNA.

Under the authors' procedure: Counts of nucleated cells, estimated from reference gene primer amplification, were obtained. Only in-frame clones appear in the TCRdb table, and some are missing; sequencing was by immunoSEQ multiplex PCR. That table gives V, J and clone size, and the DNA gave D and trimming. This table has about 130,000 clones, roughly 88% appearing once. The receptor comes from a human donor in a cohort sampled during active COVID-19. The specimen was peripheral blood.

CDR3 sequence (DNA): TGCGCCAGCAGCTTGAGGTATTCGGGATCTGGGGCCAACGTCCTGACTTTC. Protein product: CASSLRYSGSGANVLTF. The rearrangement joins TRBV5-1 to TRBJ2-6; tentatively, D is TRBD2 (5 bases). This CDR3 has 17 residues. In germline, CDR1 is SGHRS, CDR2 YFSETQ. Deletions cut 1 base from V and 1 base from J, with 12 bases between. Using reference TRBV5-1 and TRBJ2-6 for the parts outside the CDR3, the full variable domain is KAGVTQTPRYLIKTRGQQVTLSCSPISGHRSVSWYQQTPGQGLQFLFEYFSETQRNKGNFPGRFSGRQFSNSRSEMNVSTLELGDSALYLCASSLRYSGSGANVLTFGAGSRLTVL.